This is a list of T cell receptor beta chains from one sample in a study of T cells after yellow fever vaccination. In TCRdb, the 5' RACE reads were re-called with MiXCR into one record per CDR3 protein. The sample holds 300,000 to 400,000 distinct CDR3 sequences, around a tenth seen once. The starting material was CD4+ T cells sorted from PBMCs, obtained 45 days after the yellow fever booster vaccination. The receptors originated from a man between 18 and 35 years old who received the YFV17D yellow fever vaccine. CDR3s include the opening cysteine and the closing phenylalanine or tryptophan. A D gene is named only where the DNA matches it firmly. Clone size is given for some rows only: seen once, a few or many times, or a class if the clone is expanded.

D	V	size	J	DNA	CDR3
NA	TRBV12-3/TRBV12-4	many	TRBJ1-1	TGTGCCAGCAGTTTAAGCGGGGGCTACACTGAAGCTTTCTTT	CASSLSGGYTEAFF
NA	TRBV20-1	few	TRBJ2-1	TGCAGTGCTAGAGATCCTGGGGGGGCAGGCAATGAGCAGTTCTTC	CSARDPGGAGNEQFF
TRBD1	TRBV7-3	few	TRBJ2-5	TGTGCCAGCAGCATAACAGGGGGTGAAGAGACCCAGTACTTC	CASSITGGEETQYF
NA	TRBV5-5	NA	TRBJ1-4	TGTGCCAGCAGCTTCGCGCGGGGGGGGAATTTTGGAAAACTGTTTTTT	CASSFARGGNFGKLFF
TRBD1	TRBV4-3	many	TRBJ1-2	TGCGCCAGCAGCCAAGCAGGGGGCGCGGGCTATGGCTACACCTTC	CASSQAGGAGYGYTF
TRBD1	TRBV20-1	few	TRBJ1-5	TGCAGTGCTTACAGGGGTACCCAGCCCCAGCATTTT	CSAYRGTQPQHF
NA	TRBV12-3/TRBV12-4	NA	TRBJ1-2	TGTGCCAGCTCCCGAGGGGACGCCTATGGCTACACCTTC	CASSRGDAYGYTF
NA	TRBV5-4	NA	TRBJ2-4	TGTGCCAGCAGACAAGACGTAGCCAAAAACATTCAGTACTTC	CASRQDVAKNIQYF
NA	TRBV7-2	many	TRBJ2-3	TGTGCCAGCAGCATATCCAGCACAGATACGCAGTATTTT	CASSISSTDTQYF
TRBD1	TRBV4-3	few	TRBJ1-2	TGCGCCAGCAGCCAATTCACAGGGGGGAGTGGCTACACCTTC	CASSQFTGGSGYTF
NA	TRBV20-1	few	TRBJ2-4	TGCAGTGCTAGAGACGCGGGGTCGAGGACCAAAAACATTCAGTACTTC	CSARDAGSRTKNIQYF
TRBD1	TRBV25-1	few	TRBJ1-4	TGTGCCAGCAGTGAATTATGGCAGGGGGGAAAACTGTTTTTT	CASSELWQGGKLFF
NA	TRBV5-6	few	TRBJ1-4	TGTGCCAGCAGCCTGTCCTTTGGTGAAAAACTGTTTTTT	CASSLSFGEKLFF
TRBD2	TRBV7-2	medium-sized	TRBJ2-3	TGTGCCAGCAGCGTTGGACTAGCCCGCACAGATACGCAGTATTTT	CASSVGLARTDTQYF
TRBD1	TRBV4-2	few	TRBJ2-3	TGTGCCAGCAGCCTAGAGTGGGACAGGAGGGATACGCAGTATTTT	CASSLEWDRRDTQYF
TRBD2	TRBV5-1	many	TRBJ2-5	TGCGCCAGCAGTCTCAGCGGGGGGCAAGAGACCCAGTACTTC	CASSLSGGQETQYF